One T cell receptor beta chain is described in this entry. The length of the CDR3 is 12 residues. Germline assignment: CDR1 SGHDN and CDR2 FVKESK. J lost 8 bases, V lost 4 bases, and 4 bases had no gene match. Per the authors' pipeline: Counts of nucleated cells, estimated from reference gene primer amplification, were obtained. Some clones are missing from TCRdb's copy, which holds only in-frame ones; the method was immunoSEQ multiplex PCR. Clonal size and the V and J genes are those of that table, whereas D and trimming came from the DNA. The sample contains around 120,000 clones, around four fifths of which appear only once. The data belong to a study of blood T cell repertoires in COVID-19. About the study: There were acute and convalescent COVID-19 samples, and they came from the United States, Italy and Spain.

V gene TRBV14 combines with J gene TRBJ2-7; 8 bases match TRBD1. The specimen was peripheral blood. The TCR sequence derives from a man between 25 and 39 years old with acute or convalescent COVID-19. The CDR3 bases are TGTGCCAGCAGCCCAGGACAGGGACAGCAGTACTTC. Translating it yields CASSPGQGQQYF.